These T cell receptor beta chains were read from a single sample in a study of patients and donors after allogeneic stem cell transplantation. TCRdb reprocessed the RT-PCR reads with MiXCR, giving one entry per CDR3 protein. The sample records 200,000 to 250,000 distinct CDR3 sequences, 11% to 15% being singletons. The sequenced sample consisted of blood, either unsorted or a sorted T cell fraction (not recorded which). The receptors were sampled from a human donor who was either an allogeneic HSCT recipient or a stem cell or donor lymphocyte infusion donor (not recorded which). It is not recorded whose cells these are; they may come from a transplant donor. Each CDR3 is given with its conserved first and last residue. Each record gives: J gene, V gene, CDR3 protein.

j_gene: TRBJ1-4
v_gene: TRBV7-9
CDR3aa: CASSLDSGTEIEKLFF

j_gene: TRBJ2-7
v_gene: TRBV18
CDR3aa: CASSAGTFGEQYF

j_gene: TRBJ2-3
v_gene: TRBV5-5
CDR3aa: CASSLEGLGDTQYF

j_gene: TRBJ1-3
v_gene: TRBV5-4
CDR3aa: CASSPPTGTGNTIYF

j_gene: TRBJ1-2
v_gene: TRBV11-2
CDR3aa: CASSLVGTGVFYGYTF

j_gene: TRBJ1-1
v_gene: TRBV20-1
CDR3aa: CSAVHRGEDTEAFF

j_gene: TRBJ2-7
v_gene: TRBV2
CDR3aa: CASSSGLAGRSSEQYF

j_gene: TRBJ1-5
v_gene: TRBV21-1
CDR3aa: CASSKTKPQHF

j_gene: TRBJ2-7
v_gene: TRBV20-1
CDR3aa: CSAGPRLTLGYEQYF

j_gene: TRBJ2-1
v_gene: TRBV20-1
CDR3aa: CSGRGHNEQFF

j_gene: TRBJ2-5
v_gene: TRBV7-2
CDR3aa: CASSSPAQETQYF

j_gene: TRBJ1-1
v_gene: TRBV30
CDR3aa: CAWTPTVTVNTEAFF

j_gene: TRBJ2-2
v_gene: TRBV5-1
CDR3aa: CASSLGSLPNTGELFF

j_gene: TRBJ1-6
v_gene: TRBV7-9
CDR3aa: CASSSGTSSYNSPLHF

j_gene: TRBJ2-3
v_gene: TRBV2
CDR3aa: CASSVSSGGISSTDTQYF

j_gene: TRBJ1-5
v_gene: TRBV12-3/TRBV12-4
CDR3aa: CASTQGTQHQPQHF

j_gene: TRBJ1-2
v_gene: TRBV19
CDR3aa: CASSAAGSWLGYTF

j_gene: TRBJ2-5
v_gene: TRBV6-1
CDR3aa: CASSPYSSGRAQETQYF

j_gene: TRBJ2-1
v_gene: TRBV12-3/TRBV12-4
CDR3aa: CASSLRTSGGLGQFF

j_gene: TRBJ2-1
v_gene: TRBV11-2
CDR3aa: CASSLEASGGSSYNEQFF

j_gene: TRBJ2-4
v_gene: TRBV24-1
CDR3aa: CATRLSHAGSGPGPLGNIQYF

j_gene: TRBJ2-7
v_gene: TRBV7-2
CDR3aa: CASLPETLSSYEQYF

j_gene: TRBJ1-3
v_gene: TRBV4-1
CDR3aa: CASSQDGTRRSSGNTIYF

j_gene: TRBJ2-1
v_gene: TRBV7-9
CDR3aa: CASSLDQGVEQFF

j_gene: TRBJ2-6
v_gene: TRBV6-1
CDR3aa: CASSHRNPGANVLTF

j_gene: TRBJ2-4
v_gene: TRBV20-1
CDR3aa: CSAPFEAKNIQYF

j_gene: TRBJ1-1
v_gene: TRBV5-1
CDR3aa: CASSHIGGRVMNTEAFF

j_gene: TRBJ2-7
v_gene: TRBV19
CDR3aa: CASSVEYEQYF

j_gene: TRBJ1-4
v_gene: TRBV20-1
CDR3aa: CSCYKFGTLNEKLFF

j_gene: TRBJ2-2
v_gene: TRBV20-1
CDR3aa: CSAHGGVKPGELFF

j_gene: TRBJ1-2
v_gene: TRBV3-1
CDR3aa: CASSPTGYTF

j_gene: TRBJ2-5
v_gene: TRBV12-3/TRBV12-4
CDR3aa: CASRALDRGETQYF

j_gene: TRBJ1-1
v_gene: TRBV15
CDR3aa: CATSRDKGQSMNTEAFF

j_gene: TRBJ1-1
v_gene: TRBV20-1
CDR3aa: CSARQGTPTEAFF

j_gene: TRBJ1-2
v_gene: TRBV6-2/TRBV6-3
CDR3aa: CASSYPRTVNFNYGYTF

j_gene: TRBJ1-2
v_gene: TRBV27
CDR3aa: CASRQAGSKGYTF

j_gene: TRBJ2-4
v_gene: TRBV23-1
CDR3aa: CASRNWTGQNIQYF

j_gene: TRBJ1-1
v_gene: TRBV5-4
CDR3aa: CASSPKKTGRNTEAFF

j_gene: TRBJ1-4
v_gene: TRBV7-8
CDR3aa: CASSLWGQGGEKLFF

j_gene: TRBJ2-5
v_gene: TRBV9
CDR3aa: CASSVLAGGNQETQYF

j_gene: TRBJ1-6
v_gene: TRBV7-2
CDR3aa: CASRANHVNSPLHF